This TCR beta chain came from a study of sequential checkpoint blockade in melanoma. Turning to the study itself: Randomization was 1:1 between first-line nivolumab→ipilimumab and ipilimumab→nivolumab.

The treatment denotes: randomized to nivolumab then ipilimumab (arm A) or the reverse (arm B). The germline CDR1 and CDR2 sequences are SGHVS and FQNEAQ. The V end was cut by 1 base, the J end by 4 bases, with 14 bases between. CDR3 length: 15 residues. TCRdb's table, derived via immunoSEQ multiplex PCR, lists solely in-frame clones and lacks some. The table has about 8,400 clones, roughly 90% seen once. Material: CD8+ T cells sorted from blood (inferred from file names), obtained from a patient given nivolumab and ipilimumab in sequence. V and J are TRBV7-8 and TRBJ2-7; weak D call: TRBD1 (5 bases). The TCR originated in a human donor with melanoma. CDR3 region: CASSLVTGIRYEQYV. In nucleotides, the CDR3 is TGTGCCAGCAGCTTAGTAACAGGTATTCGGTACGAGCAGTACGTC.